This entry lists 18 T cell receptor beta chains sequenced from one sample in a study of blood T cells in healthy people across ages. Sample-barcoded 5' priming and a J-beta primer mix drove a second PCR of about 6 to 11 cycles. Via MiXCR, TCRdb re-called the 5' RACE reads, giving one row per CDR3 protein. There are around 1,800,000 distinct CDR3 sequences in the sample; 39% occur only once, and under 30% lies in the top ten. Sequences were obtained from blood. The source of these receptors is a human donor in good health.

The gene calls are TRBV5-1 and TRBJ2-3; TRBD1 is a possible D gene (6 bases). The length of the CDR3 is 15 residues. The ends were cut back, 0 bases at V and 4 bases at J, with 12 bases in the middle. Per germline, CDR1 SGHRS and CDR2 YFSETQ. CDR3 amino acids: CASSLGPGEPDTQYF. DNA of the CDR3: TGCGCCAGCAGCTTGGGTCCAGGGGAGCCAGATACGCAGTATTTT.

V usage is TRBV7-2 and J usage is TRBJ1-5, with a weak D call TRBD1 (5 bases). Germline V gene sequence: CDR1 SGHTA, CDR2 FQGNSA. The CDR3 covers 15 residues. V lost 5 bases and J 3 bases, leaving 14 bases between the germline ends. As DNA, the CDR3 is TGTGCCAGCAGCCAGGACGGGGGGATCAATCAGCCCCAGCATTTT. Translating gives CASSQDGGINQPQHF. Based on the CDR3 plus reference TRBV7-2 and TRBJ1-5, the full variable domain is GAGVSQSPSNKVTEKGKDVELRCDPISGHTALYWYRQSLGQGLEFLIYFQGNSAPDKSGLPSDRFSAERTGGSVSTLTIQRTQQEDSAVYLCASSQDGGINQPQHFGDGTRLSIL.

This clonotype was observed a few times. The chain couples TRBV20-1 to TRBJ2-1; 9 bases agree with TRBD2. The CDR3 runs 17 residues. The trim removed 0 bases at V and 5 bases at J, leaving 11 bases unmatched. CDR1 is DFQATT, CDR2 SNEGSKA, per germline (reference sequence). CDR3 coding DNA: TGCAGTGCTAGAGATCCCTGGTCTAGCGGGGCAAACAATGAGCAGTTCTTC. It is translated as CSARDPWSSGANNEQFF.

This CDR3 reads CATSRDGDYEQYF. The CDR3, as DNA: TGTGCCACCAGCAGAGACGGCGACTACGAGCAGTACTTC. The rearrangement uses TRBV15 and TRBJ2-7; D unresolved. Trimming stripped 0 bases from V and 3 bases from J, with 6 bases between. Per germline, CDR1 LNHNV and CDR2 YYDKDF (reference sequence). This CDR3 comprises 13 residues.

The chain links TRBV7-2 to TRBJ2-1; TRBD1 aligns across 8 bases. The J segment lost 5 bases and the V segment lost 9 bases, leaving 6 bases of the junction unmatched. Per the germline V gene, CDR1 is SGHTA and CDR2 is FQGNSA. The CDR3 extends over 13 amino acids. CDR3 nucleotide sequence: TGTGCCAGTACAGGGGGAAAAAACAATGAGCAGTTCTTC. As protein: CASTGGKNNEQFF.

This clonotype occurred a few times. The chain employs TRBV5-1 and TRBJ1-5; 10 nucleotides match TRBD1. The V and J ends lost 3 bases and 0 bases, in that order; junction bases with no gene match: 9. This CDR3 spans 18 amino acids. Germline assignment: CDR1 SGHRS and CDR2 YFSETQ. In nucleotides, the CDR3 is TGCGCCAGCAGCTGGACGGGACAGGGGATTTATAGCAATCAGCCCCAGCATTTT. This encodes CASSWTGQGIYSNQPQHF.

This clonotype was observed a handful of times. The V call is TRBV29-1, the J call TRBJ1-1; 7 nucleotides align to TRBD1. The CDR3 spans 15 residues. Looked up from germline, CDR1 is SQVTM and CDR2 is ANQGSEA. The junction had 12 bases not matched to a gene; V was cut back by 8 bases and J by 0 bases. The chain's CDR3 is CSTRQGAGMNTEAFF. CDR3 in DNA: TGCAGCACCCGACAGGGAGCCGGCATGAACACTGAAGCTTTCTTT.

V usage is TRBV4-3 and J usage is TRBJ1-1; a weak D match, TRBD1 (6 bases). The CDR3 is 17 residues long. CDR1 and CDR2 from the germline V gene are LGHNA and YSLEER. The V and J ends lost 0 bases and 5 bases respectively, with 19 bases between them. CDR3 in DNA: TGCGCCAGCAGCCAAGACCCCCCCGAGGGGGTGCGGACTGAAGCTTTCTTT. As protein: CASSQDPPEGVRTEAFF.

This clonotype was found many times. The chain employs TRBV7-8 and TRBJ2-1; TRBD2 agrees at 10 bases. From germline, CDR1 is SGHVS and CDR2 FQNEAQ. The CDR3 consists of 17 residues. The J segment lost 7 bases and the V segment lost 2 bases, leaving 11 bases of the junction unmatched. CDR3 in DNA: TGTGCCAGCAGCTTAAGACTAGCGGGCGCGCTGGGAAATGAGCAGTTCTTC. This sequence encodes CASSLRLAGALGNEQFF.

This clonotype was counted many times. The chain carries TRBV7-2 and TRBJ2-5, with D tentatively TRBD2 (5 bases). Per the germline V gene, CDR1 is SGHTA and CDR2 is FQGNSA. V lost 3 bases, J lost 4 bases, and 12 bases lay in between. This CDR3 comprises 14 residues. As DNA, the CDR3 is TGTGCCAGCAGCTTCGGCCTAGCTGTAGAGACCCAGTACTTC. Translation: CASSFGLAVETQYF.

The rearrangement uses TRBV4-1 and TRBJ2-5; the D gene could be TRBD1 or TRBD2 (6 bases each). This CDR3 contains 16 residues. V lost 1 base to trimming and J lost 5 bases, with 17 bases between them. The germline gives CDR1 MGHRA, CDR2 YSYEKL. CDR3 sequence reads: CASSQAPPLGGETQYF. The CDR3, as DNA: TGCGCCAGCAGCCAAGCGCCTCCTCTGGGGGGCGAGACCCAGTACTTC.

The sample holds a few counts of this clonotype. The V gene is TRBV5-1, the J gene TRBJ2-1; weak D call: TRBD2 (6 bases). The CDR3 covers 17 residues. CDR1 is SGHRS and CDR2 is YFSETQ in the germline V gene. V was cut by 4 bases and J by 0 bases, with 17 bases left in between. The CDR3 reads CASSPGVGGSSYNEQFF. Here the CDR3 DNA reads TGCGCCAGCAGCCCTGGTGTGGGGGGAAGCTCCTACAATGAGCAGTTCTTC.

The chain's CDR3 is CASSETRASGANVLTF. The CDR3 coding sequence is TGTGCCAGCAGTGAAACACGGGCCTCTGGGGCCAACGTCCTGACTTTC. The rearrangement links TRBV25-1 to TRBJ2-6; D is unresolved. V shed 2 bases and J shed 0 bases, with 8 bases lying between them. CDR3 length: 16 amino acids. Germline V lookup: CDR1 MGHDK, CDR2 SYGVNS.

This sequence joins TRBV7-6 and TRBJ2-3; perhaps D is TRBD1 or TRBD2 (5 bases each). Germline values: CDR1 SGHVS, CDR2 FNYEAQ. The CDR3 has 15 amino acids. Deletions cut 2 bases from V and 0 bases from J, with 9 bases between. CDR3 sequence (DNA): TGTGCCAGCAGCTTACCGGGACGAAGCACAGATACGCAGTATTTT. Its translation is CASSLPGRSTDTQYF. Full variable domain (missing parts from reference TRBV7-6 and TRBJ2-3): GAGVSQSPRYKVTKRGQDVALRCDPISGHVSLYWYRQALGQGPEFLTYFNYEAQQDKSGLPNDRFSAERPEGSISTLTIQRTEQRDSAMYRCASSLPGRSTDTQYFGPGTRLTVL.

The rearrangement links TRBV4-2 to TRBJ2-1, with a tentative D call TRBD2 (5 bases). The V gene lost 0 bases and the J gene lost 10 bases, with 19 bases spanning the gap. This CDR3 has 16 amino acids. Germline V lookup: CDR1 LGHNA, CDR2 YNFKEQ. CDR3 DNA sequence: TGTGCCAGCAGCCAAGAGGTCCGGGCTAGCCGAGGCGAGCAGTTCTTC. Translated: CASSQEVRASRGEQFF.

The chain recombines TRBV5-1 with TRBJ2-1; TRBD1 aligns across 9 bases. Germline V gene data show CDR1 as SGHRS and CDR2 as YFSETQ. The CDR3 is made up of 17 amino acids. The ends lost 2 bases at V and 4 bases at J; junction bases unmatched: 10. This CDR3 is CASSLTPRDRVYNEQFF. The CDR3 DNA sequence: TGCGCCAGCAGCTTAACACCCCGGGACAGGGTTTACAATGAGCAGTTCTTC.

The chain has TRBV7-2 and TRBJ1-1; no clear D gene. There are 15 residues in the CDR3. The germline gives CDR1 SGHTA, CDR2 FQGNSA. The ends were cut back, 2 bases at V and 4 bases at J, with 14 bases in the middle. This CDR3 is CASSLSGVQGTEAFF. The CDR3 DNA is TGTGCCAGCAGCTTAAGTGGGGTACAAGGCACTGAAGCTTTCTTT.

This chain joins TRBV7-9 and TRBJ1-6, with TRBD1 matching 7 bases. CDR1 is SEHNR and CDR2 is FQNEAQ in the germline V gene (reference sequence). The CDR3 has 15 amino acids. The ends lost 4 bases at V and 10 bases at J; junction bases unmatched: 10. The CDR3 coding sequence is TGTGCCAGCAGCTCACGACAGGGTCTCTACTCACCCCTCCACTTT. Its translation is CASSSRQGLYSPLHF.